The 27 T cell receptor beta chains listed next were all sequenced from one sample in a study of chemoradiotherapy in HPV16-positive cancers. The method was immunoSEQ multiplex PCR; TCRdb's version includes in-frame clones alone and lacks a portion of them. Found here are 17,000 or so clones, 55% to 75% of them singletons; the top ten hold 8%. Sample: tumor tissue, taken from a patient who underwent chemoradiotherapy. The source is a human donor with HPV-associated anogenital cancer.

The chain has TRBV7-2 and TRBJ2-1; D might be TRBD2 (6 bases). Trimming removed 1 base at V and 4 bases at J, with 8 bases between. Germline assignment: CDR1 SGHTA and CDR2 FQGNSA. This CDR3 comprises 14 residues. The CDR3 is CASSLVLAYNEQFF. The CDR3 nucleotides are TGTGCCAGCAGCTTAGTGCTAGCGTACAATGAGCAGTTCTTC.

The V call is TRBV9, the J call TRBJ1-3; D uncertain. Trimming removed 2 bases at V and 0 bases at J, with 6 bases between. The CDR3 has 14 residues. CDR1 and CDR2 from the germline V gene are SGDLS and YYNGEE. CDR3 DNA sequence: TGTGCCAGCAGCGTGGCAGACTCTGGAAACACCATATATTTT. Translated, it gives CASSVADSGNTIYF.

The rearrangement uses TRBV5-1 and TRBJ2-1, with a possible D match to TRBD2 (7 bases). Trimming cost V 4 bases and J 11 bases, with 16 bases left between them. CDR1 is SGHRS and CDR2 is YFSETQ in the germline V gene. The CDR3 is 13 residues long. For the CDR3, the DNA is TGCGCCAGCAGCACCGGAGGGGGGGCACAGCAGTTCTTC. This encodes CASSTGGGAQQFF. Based on the CDR3 plus reference TRBV5-1 and TRBJ2-1, the full variable domain is KAGVTQTPRYLIKTRGQQVTLSCSPISGHRSVSWYQQTPGQGLQFLFEYFSETQRNKGNFPGRFSGRQFSNSRSEMNVSTLELGDSALYLCASSTGGGAQQFFGPGTRLTVL.

The chain uses TRBV11-2 and TRBJ1-1; the match to TRBD1 covers 8 bases. The CDR3 consists of 16 residues. With 5 bases clipped from V and 0 bases from J, the junction kept 8 bases outside the gene matches. Germline CDR1 and CDR2: SGHAT and FQNNGV. CDR3 sequence (DNA): TGTGCCAGCAGCCGAGGACAGGGACTTATGAACACTGAAGCTTTCTTT. It codes for CASSRGQGLMNTEAFF. The full variable domain, its missing parts supplied by reference TRBV11-2 and TRBJ1-1, is EAGVAQSPRYKIIEKRQSVAFWCNPISGHATLYWYQQILGQGPKLLIQFQNNGVVDDSQLPKDRFSAERLKGVDSTLKIQPAKLEDSAVYLCASSRGQGLMNTEAFFGQGTRLTVV.

The chain couples TRBV11-2 to TRBJ2-7; D call uncertain. The CDR3 loop spans 15 amino acids. The V gene lost 1 base and the J gene lost 4 bases, with 14 bases spanning the gap. The germline gives CDR1 SGHAT, CDR2 FQNNGV. This CDR3 is CASSLGVSQFYEQYF. The CDR3 nucleotides are TGTGCCAGCAGCTTAGGAGTCAGCCAATTTTACGAGCAGTACTTC. The full variable domain, its missing parts supplied by reference TRBV11-2 and TRBJ2-7, is EAGVAQSPRYKIIEKRQSVAFWCNPISGHATLYWYQQILGQGPKLLIQFQNNGVVDDSQLPKDRFSAERLKGVDSTLKIQPAKLEDSAVYLCASSLGVSQFYEQYFGPGTRLTVT.

The chain joins TRBV7-9 to TRBJ2-7, with no clear D. The CDR3 is 16 amino acids. The ends were cut back, 5 bases at V and 4 bases at J, with 21 bases in the middle. Germline CDR1 is SEHNR and CDR2 is FQNEAQ (reference sequence). The CDR3 DNA sequence: TGTGCCAGCAGCCAGAAGTTTAAGGGTACTTCGTACGAGCAGTACTTC. Its translation: CASSQKFKGTSYEQYF.

The CDR3 nucleotides read TGTGCCAGCAACCCCACAGGGGGCGCGGGTCAGCCCCAGCATTTT. Encoded protein: CASNPTGGAGQPQHF. The J gene is TRBJ1-5, the V gene TRBV2, with 9 nucleotides matching TRBD1. The length of the CDR3 is 15 residues. V dropped 7 bases and J dropped 6; count of bases not matched to a gene: 10. Germline assignment: CDR1 SNHLY and CDR2 FYNNEI.

In this sample, this clone turned up once. This chain joins TRBV5-1 and TRBJ1-4; D is possibly TRBD1 (6 bases). The CDR3 runs to 15 residues. From germline, CDR1 is SGHRS and CDR2 YFSETQ. V lost 4 bases, J lost 4 bases, and 14 bases lay in between. The CDR3, as DNA: TGCGCCAGCAGCGGGGAGGGACATGTTAATGAAAAACTGTTTTTT. It translates to CASSGEGHVNEKLFF.

The chain is built from TRBV5-1 and TRBJ2-2; 9 bases are a match to TRBD1. Germline lookup yields CDR1 SGHRS and CDR2 YFSETQ. V was clipped by 2 bases and J by 6 bases; unmatched bases: 5. This CDR3 has 15 residues. In DNA, the CDR3 is TGCGCCAGCAGCTTTTGGACAGGGGTGTCCGGGGAGCTGTTTTTT. Translating it yields CASSFWTGVSGELFF.

This sequence joins TRBV7-9 and TRBJ2-3; TRBD2 agrees at 7 bases. Germline V gene lookup returns CDR1 SEHNR and CDR2 FQNEAQ (reference sequence). This CDR3 region has 15 residues. The V and J ends lost 3 bases and 2 bases, in that order; junction bases with no gene match: 5. The CDR3 DNA reads as TGTGCCAGCAGCTTTCAAAGCGGGGTCACAGATACGCAGTATTTT. It codes for CASSFQSGVTDTQYF. Complete variable domain (other parts from reference TRBV7-9 and TRBJ2-3): DTGVSQNPRHKITKRGQNVTFRCDPISEHNRLYWYRQTLGQGPEFLTYFQNEAQLEKSRLLSDRFSAERPKGSFSTLEIQRTEQGDSAMYLCASSFQSGVTDTQYFGPGTRLTVL.

The chain combines TRBV5-4 with TRBJ2-5, with 8 bases fitting TRBD1. Germline CDR1 is SGHNT and CDR2 is YYREEE (reference sequence). Trimming cost V 0 bases and J 1 base; bases outside gene matches: 5. The CDR3 is 16 residues long. CDR3 coding DNA: TGTGCCAGCAGCTTGGGCAGGGGGCCGACCCAAGAGACCCAGTACTTC. As protein: CASSLGRGPTQETQYF.

This clone was seen more than once but under ten times. This chain uses TRBV6-6 with TRBJ2-7, with 11 bases fitting TRBD2. In germline, CDR1 is MNHNY, CDR2 SVGAGI (reference sequence). The CDR3 is made up of 14 amino acids. The V segment lost 5 bases and the J segment 1 base; nucleotides outside the gene matches: 1. The CDR3 protein is CASSLAGGSYEQYF. The CDR3 DNA reads as TGTGCCAGCAGTCTAGCGGGAGGATCCTACGAGCAGTACTTC.

The count of this clone is one. This chain joins TRBV15 and TRBJ1-1; D is possibly TRBD1 (5 bases). The germline CDR1 and CDR2 sequences are LNHNV and YYDKDF (reference sequence). Trimming took off 0 bases at V and 7 bases at J, with 18 bases between the two ends. The CDR3 covers 16 residues. For the CDR3, the DNA is TGTGCCACCAGCAGAGATCCTCGGGCAGGGTCTGGTGAAGCTTTCTTT. Translation gives CATSRDPRAGSGEAFF. The whole variable domain, remainder taken from reference TRBV15 and TRBJ1-1, is DAMVIQNPRYQVTQFGKPVTLSCSQTLNHNVMYWYQQKSSQAPKLLFHYYDKDFNNEADTPDNFQSRRPNTSFCFLDIRSPGLGDTAMYLCATSRDPRAGSGEAFFGQGTRLTVV.

This chain links TRBV6-1 with TRBJ2-5; D may correspond to TRBD1 or TRBD2 (5 bases each). CDR1 is MNHNS, CDR2 SASEGT, per germline. CDR3 length: 15 amino acids. Trimming removed 2 bases from V and 5 bases from J, with 15 bases in between. In DNA form, the CDR3 reads TGTGCCAGCAGTGAAAACGGGGCGCAGCGGGAGACCCAGTACTTC. It codes for CASSENGAQRETQYF.

This clone was recorded a few times. J is TRBJ2-2 and V is TRBV11-1; 9 bases match TRBD1. Germline V gene sequence: CDR1 SGHAT, CDR2 FQDESV (reference sequence). The CDR3 is 14 amino acids. J lost 7 bases, V lost 11 bases, and 11 bases had no gene match. CDR3 protein: CAARDRDYGGELFF. The CDR3 DNA reads as TGTGCCGCCCGGGACAGGGACTATGGCGGGGAGCTGTTTTTT.

The rearrangement uses TRBV5-1 and TRBJ2-7; 8 bases line up with TRBD1. The junction had 3 bases not matched to a gene; V was cut back by 2 bases and J by 5 bases. The CDR3 is 13 amino acids. The V gene's germline CDR1 is SGHRS and CDR2 YFSETQ. The CDR3 coding sequence is TGCGCCAGCAGCTTACAGGGGGTGGACGAGCAGTACTTC. Its translation: CASSLQGVDEQYF.

The chain carries TRBV9 and TRBJ2-1, with D possibly being TRBD2 (6 bases). The CDR3 has 16 amino acids. Trimming removed 0 bases at V and 3 bases at J, with 13 bases between. Germline CDR1 is SGDLS and CDR2 is YYNGEE. CDR3 loop: CASSVGSSGNYNEQFF. The CDR3 bases are TGTGCCAGCAGCGTAGGGAGTAGCGGAAACTACAATGAGCAGTTCTTC.

The chain carries TRBV27 and TRBJ1-2; D might be TRBD1 (5 bases). V lost 11 bases to trimming and J lost 4 bases, with 11 bases between them. Looked up from germline, CDR1 is MNHEY and CDR2 is SMNVEV (reference sequence). This CDR3 is 11 amino acids long. The chain's CDR3 is CAAGRGYGYTF. The CDR3 region has the DNA TGTGCCGCGGGGCGTGGCTATGGCTACACCTTC.

V and J are TRBV2 and TRBJ2-1, with D perhaps TRBD2 (5 bases). CDR3 length equals 10 residues. CDR1 and CDR2 from the germline V gene are SNHLY and FYNNEI. Trimming pared 7 bases from V and 9 bases from J, leaving 7 bases between. DNA of the CDR3: TGTGCCAGCATGGGGAGTGAGCAGTTCTTC. It translates to CASMGSEQFF.

The rearrangement joins TRBV5-1 to TRBJ2-5, with D uncertain. Germline lookup yields CDR1 SGHRS and CDR2 YFSETQ. V gave up 0 bases and J gave up 2 bases, with 14 bases separating them. The CDR3 contains 16 residues. The CDR3 DNA is TGCGCCAGCAGCTTGGTTGATTTTGGCAGGCAAGAGACCCAGTACTTC. Translated: CASSLVDFGRQETQYF.

This clone occurred a few times. The chain combines TRBV30 with TRBJ1-2, with a possible D match to TRBD1 (5 bases). This CDR3 spans 13 amino acids. CDR1 and CDR2 from the germline V gene are GTSNPN and SVGIG (reference sequence). Trimming removed 4 bases from V and 4 bases from J, with 13 bases in between. CDR3 sequence reads: CAWTREFVYGYTF. As DNA, the CDR3 is TGTGCCTGGACCAGGGAGTTTGTCTATGGCTACACCTTC.

This clone has only one observation. This chain uses TRBV5-1 with TRBJ1-2, with no clear D. Germline lookup yields CDR1 SGHRS and CDR2 YFSETQ. This CDR3 has 14 amino acids. V shed 0 bases and J shed 0 bases, with 6 bases lying between them. CDR3 DNA: TGCGCCAGCAGCTTGGCCCCTACTAACTATGGCTACACCTTC. It specifies CASSLAPTNYGYTF.

The chain is built from TRBV7-9 and TRBJ2-1, with D perhaps TRBD2 (5 bases). The CDR3 is 15 residues long. V was trimmed by 3 bases and J by 6 bases, leaving 15 bases between them. In germline, CDR1 is SEHNR, CDR2 FQNEAQ (reference sequence). In nucleotides, the CDR3 is TGTGCCAGCAGCTTGAACCAGCCTAGCCCCAATGAGCAGTTCTTC. Translating gives CASSLNQPSPNEQFF.

This chain links TRBV6-1 with TRBJ1-1, with D possibly matching TRBD1 (5 bases). Trimming removed 5 bases from V and 1 base from J, with 11 bases in between. The CDR3 has 14 amino acids. Germline CDR1 is MNHNS and CDR2 is SASEGT. The DNA for the CDR3 is TGTGCCAGCAGTACGGGACTACAGAACACTGAAGCTTTCTTT. Residues: CASSTGLQNTEAFF.

The chain recombines TRBV9 with TRBJ2-1; 8 positions match TRBD1. Germline values: CDR1 SGDLS, CDR2 YYNGEE. This CDR3 comprises 15 residues. V dropped 4 bases and J dropped 10; count of bases not matched to a gene: 13. CDR3 sequence reads: CASSPRTGTLGEQFF. The CDR3 nucleotides read TGTGCCAGCAGCCCAAGGACAGGGACCCTAGGGGAGCAGTTCTTC.

The CDR3 sequence: CAVGTYPYEQYF. The CDR3 DNA sequence: TGTGCCGTTGGGACGTACCCCTACGAGCAGTACTTC. J is TRBJ2-5 and V is TRBV2; D possibly matches TRBD1 or TRBD2 (5 bases each). The J call is doubtful: the DNA matches TRBJ2-7 better. Germline values: CDR1 SNHLY, CDR2 FYNNEI. The CDR3 spans 12 residues.

This chain joins TRBV18 and TRBJ1-1, with 9 bases that match TRBD1. The CDR3 is 13 amino acids. Trimming at V came to 5 bases and at J to 4 bases, leaving 2 bases not matched to a gene. CDR1 is KGHSH and CDR2 is LQKENI in the germline V gene. The CDR3 protein is CASSEDRGTEAFF. Written as DNA, the CDR3 is TGTGCCAGCTCAGAGGACAGGGGCACTGAAGCTTTCTTT.